Listed below are T cell receptor beta chains from one sample, sequenced in a study of T cells expressing NK-cell markers. From the 5' RACE reads, TCRdb lists one entry per CDR3 protein and no DNA. Its listing shows about 380,000 distinct CDR3 sequences. Sequencing used blood T cells: a sorted CD56 or NKG2C T cell subset, CD4+ or CD8+ T cells, or bulk PBMC T cells (not recorded which). These receptors came from a man aged 18-75 years in good health. The CDR3 runs from the conserved cysteine through the conserved F or W.

j_call	v_call	cdr3_aa
TRBJ1-5	TRBV12-3/TRBV12-4	CASSYLRGYNQPQHF
TRBJ2-5	TRBV30	CAWSRAGGETQYF
TRBJ1-1	TRBV12-3/TRBV12-4	CASTLWGAGGIRSTEAFF
TRBJ2-2	TRBV5-4	CASSLAGLALNTGELFF
TRBJ2-1	TRBV29-1	CSVVRQLTYNEQFF
TRBJ1-1	TRBV11-2	CASSPMKGISTEAFF
TRBJ1-5	TRBV27	CASSIQGLRGNQPQHF
TRBJ1-1	TRBV27	CASSSRGRVETEAFF
TRBJ2-2	TRBV11-2	CASLGTSAGELFF
TRBJ2-2	TRBV25-1	CASSHRQGLTGELFF
TRBJ2-3	TRBV10-3	CANTPEAGGAADTQYF
TRBJ1-5	TRBV24-1	CATSDSGNRQPQHF
TRBJ1-1	TRBV6-5	CASSYSGGMNTEAFF
TRBJ1-6	TRBV10-3	CAIRQGRSPLHF
TRBJ2-5	TRBV12-3/TRBV12-4	CASTEGSWETQYF
TRBJ1-6	TRBV12-3/TRBV12-4	CASMGGNGRRSPLHF
TRBJ1-2	TRBV9	CASSADSGGLNYGYTF
TRBJ1-2	TRBV5-1	CASMLKSGYTF
TRBJ2-1	TRBV19	CASTKNLAKNHNEQFF
TRBJ2-1	TRBV7-9	CASSPSGGFYNEQFF
TRBJ2-7	TRBV7-6	CASSYKMTYEQYF
TRBJ1-1	TRBV7-6	CASSLEASEAFF
TRBJ2-7	TRBV6-2/TRBV6-3	CASRMERFYEQYF
TRBJ1-5	TRBV6-1	CASSEALYYQPQHF
TRBJ2-1	TRBV28	CASSFRVSGVHNEQFF
TRBJ2-5	TRBV25-1	CASSVVAGESGETQYF
TRBJ2-7	TRBV4-2	CASSQDRGLYYEQYF
TRBJ1-2	TRBV18	CASSPLASSYGYTF
TRBJ1-2	TRBV12-3/TRBV12-4	CASSLVLKANGYTF
TRBJ2-2	TRBV19	CASSLILRGPGELFF
TRBJ1-2	TRBV9	CASSVRQTPNYGYTF
TRBJ2-3	TRBV5-4	CASHSGGPVSPTDTQYF
TRBJ2-7	TRBV27	CASTPLGQGSFGEQYF
TRBJ1-2	TRBV29-1	CSVLGVHGATYTF
TRBJ2-7	TRBV12-3/TRBV12-4	CASQAGTGGSYEQYF
TRBJ2-5	TRBV5-1	CASSFSGTTYQETQYF
TRBJ2-5	TRBV29-1	CSVDGISPTQETQYF
TRBJ2-5	TRBV3-1	CASSRWGPQETQYF
TRBJ2-5	TRBV30	CAWSTGGSEETQYF
TRBJ2-2	TRBV7-6	CASSLNGGRGTGELFF
TRBJ2-1	TRBV7-9	CASRRGQESYNEQFF
TRBJ2-3	TRBV5-8	CASSTFSGGSDTQYF
TRBJ2-1	TRBV6-2/TRBV6-3	CASSYVMGHSSSYNEQFF
TRBJ2-2	TRBV7-9	CASSLKWGAGTGELFF
TRBJ1-6	TRBV7-9	CASSLIGLDSPLHF
TRBJ1-4	TRBV6-1	CASSKGRSGSTNEKLFF
TRBJ1-6	TRBV7-2	CASSLTGQRNSPLHF
TRBJ1-6	TRBV6-1	CASRPGRRRYNSPLHF
TRBJ1-1	TRBV5-1	CASSLLGWGNSEAFF
TRBJ2-7	TRBV6-1	CASSRYYSGTGYEQYF
TRBJ2-7	TRBV5-1	CASSRDTAAREQYF
TRBJ1-3	TRBV12-3/TRBV12-4	CASKTWGRGNSGNTIYF
TRBJ1-5	TRBV20-1	CSARRTSNQPQHF
TRBJ1-1	TRBV7-8	CASSVTGAAVAFF
TRBJ2-7	TRBV3-1	CASSLQLTSGYEQYF
TRBJ2-5	TRBV12-3/TRBV12-4	CASSTETDGGETQYF
TRBJ1-1	TRBV20-1	CSASGTRNRAFF